The 30 T cell receptor beta chains below all came from one sample that was sequenced in a study of CXCR3-negative and CXCR3-positive naive CD8 T cells. All TRB cDNA libraries came from 5' RACE performed with UMI labels. TCRdb reprocessed the 5' RACE reads and reports one entry per CDR3 protein, with no DNA. This sample contains more than 45,000 distinct CDR3 sequences. The sequenced sample was memory CD8+ T cells from blood. All receptors come from a human donor in good health. Some clones in this sample may be carry-over from other donors' samples.

The chain uses TRBV4-2 and TRBJ2-5; the TCRdb D gene call, TRBD1, has no DNA to confirm it. Germline CDR1 reads LGHNA; CDR2 reads YNFKEQ. This CDR3 contains 15 residues. The chain's CDR3 is CASSQDWARKETQYF.

The chain carries TRBV20-1 and TRBJ2-7; as DNA is missing, the TRBD1 call by TCRdb cannot be tested. Germline V lookup: CDR1 DFQATT, CDR2 SNEGSKA (reference sequence). The CDR3 runs to 13 residues. This CDR3 reads CSARGGVRYEQYF.

This chain uses TRBV29-1 with TRBJ1-2; TCRdb selects TRBD1, and the lack of DNA leaves this call unchecked. Germline V gene data show CDR1 as SQVTM and CDR2 as ANQGSEA. The CDR3 sequence is 12 residues long. The CDR3 loop is CSVDRGLYGYTF.

This chain uses TRBV7-9 with TRBJ1-2. Germline CDR1 and CDR2: SEHNR and FQNEAQ (reference sequence). This CDR3 has 11 amino acids. CDR3 protein: CASSFGVSYTF. The whole variable domain, remainder taken from reference TRBV7-9 and TRBJ1-2, is DTGVSQNPRHKITKRGQNVTFRCDPISEHNRLYWYRQTLGQGPEFLTYFQNEAQLEKSRLLSDRFSAERPKGSFSTLEIQRTEQGDSAMYLCASSFGVSYTFGSGTRLTVV.

The chain carries TRBV6-4 and TRBJ2-3; TCRdb's D gene call, TRBD1, goes unchecked for lack of DNA. This CDR3 comprises 15 residues. Germline lookup yields CDR1 MRHNA and CDR2 SNTAGT. The CDR3 loop is CASSGQSSDTDTQYF.

The chain employs TRBV28 and TRBJ2-7; TCRdb lists TRBD2, though no DNA is available to test this call. CDR1 is MDHEN, CDR2 SYDVKM, per germline. The length of the CDR3 is 14 residues. CDR3 sequence reads: CASSWRGPSYEQYF.

This chain connects TRBV28 to TRBJ1-3. The CDR3 consists of 15 residues. Germline V gene data show CDR1 as MDHEN and CDR2 as SYDVKM. CDR3 amino acids: CASSLDGGSGNTIYF.

This chain joins TRBV11-1 and TRBJ2-7; checking the TCRdb D call of TRBD2 is not possible without DNA. This CDR3 is 13 amino acids long. Germline CDR1 is SGHAT and CDR2 is FQDESV (reference sequence). CDR3 protein: CASSLGISYEQYF.

The V gene is TRBV28, the J gene TRBJ2-5. Germline values: CDR1 MDHEN, CDR2 SYDVKM. The CDR3 has 12 residues. CDR3 amino acids: CASSPLGKTQYF.

This chain joins TRBV7-8 and TRBJ1-2. The CDR3 runs to 16 residues. CDR1 and CDR2 (germline): SGHVS, FQNEAQ. The CDR3 region is CASSPREQGPDYGYTF. Full variable domain (rest looked up from reference TRBV7-8 and TRBJ1-2): GAGVSQSPRYKVAKRGQDVALRCDPISGHVSLFWYQQALGQGPEFLTYFQNEAQLDKSGLPSDRFFAERPEGSVSTLKIQRTQQEDSAVYLCASSPREQGPDYGYTFGSGTRLTVV.

The V and J genes are TRBV6-2 or TRBV6-3 and TRBJ2-7; as DNA is missing, the TRBD1 call by TCRdb cannot be tested. The CDR3 runs to 14 residues. Germline V lookup: CDR1 MNHEY, CDR2 SVGEGT. This CDR3 is CASSYRDANYEQYF.

The genes are TRBV14 and TRBJ2-7; TCRdb calls TRBD2, which cannot be checked without DNA. The germline V gene encodes CDR1 SGHDN and CDR2 FVKESK. The CDR3 has 16 amino acids. The CDR3 loop is CASSPWDSPVSYEQYF.

The chain joins TRBV6-5 to TRBJ1-5. This CDR3 region has 15 residues. Germline CDR1 and CDR2: MNHEY and SVGAGI. Here the CDR3 reads CASSYYSGGNQPQHF.

V usage is TRBV29-1 and J usage is TRBJ2-5; TCRdb designates TRBD2, a call that cannot be tested without DNA. The CDR3 is made up of 17 amino acids. Germline values: CDR1 SQVTM, CDR2 ANQGSEA. The chain's CDR3 is CSVEDPLLAGEGETQYF.

The rearrangement uses TRBV28 and TRBJ2-4; without DNA, the TCRdb call of TRBD2 cannot be checked. This CDR3 spans 16 amino acids. CDR1 is MDHEN, CDR2 SYDVKM, per germline. This CDR3 is CASSLWEVGQKNIQYF.

This rearrangement joins TRBV10-2 to TRBJ2-7; the D call of TRBD2 rests on TCRdb alone, since no DNA is present to check it. Looked up from germline, CDR1 is WSHSY and CDR2 is SAAADI. The CDR3 has 14 amino acids. This chain's CDR3 is CASSEGLAFYEQYF.

The chain combines TRBV9 with TRBJ2-1; TCRdb outputs TRBD2, but without DNA this stays unchecked. The CDR3 is 15 residues long. Germline V gene lookup returns CDR1 SGDLS and CDR2 YYNGEE. CDR3 region: CASSFSGSSYNEQFF.

The chain joins TRBV7-6 to TRBJ2-1. Germline-derived CDR1 and CDR2 are SGHVS and FNYEAQ. The CDR3 is 13 residues long. The CDR3 reads CASSLAYGNEQFF. The full variable domain, completed using reference TRBV7-6 and TRBJ2-1, is GAGVSQSPRYKVTKRGQDVALRCDPISGHVSLYWYRQALGQGPEFLTYFNYEAQQDKSGLPNDRFSAERPEGSISTLTIQRTEQRDSAMYRCASSLAYGNEQFFGPGTRLTVL.

The chain carries TRBV28 and TRBJ1-1. The germline V gene has CDR1 MDHEN and CDR2 SYDVKM. CDR3 length: 17 amino acids. CDR3: CASSSLPRDQRDTEAFF.

V and J are TRBV5-4 and TRBJ1-2; TCRdb's D gene call, TRBD1, goes unchecked for lack of DNA. The CDR3 totals 16 residues. CDR1 is SGHNT and CDR2 is YYREEE in the germline V gene (reference sequence). This chain's CDR3 is CASSLGDRGLFYGYTF.

V and J are TRBV29-1 and TRBJ1-3; with no DNA, the TCRdb D assignment of TRBD1 cannot be verified. This CDR3 spans 14 amino acids. Germline-derived CDR1 and CDR2 are SQVTM and ANQGSEA. This CDR3 is CSVDISGGGNTIYF.

The rearrangement joins TRBV12-5 to TRBJ1-1. Per the germline V gene, CDR1 is LGHNT and CDR2 is FRNRAP. This CDR3 comprises 15 residues. The CDR3 spells CASGLNEAVNTEAFF.

V usage is TRBV20-1 and J usage is TRBJ1-5; TCRdb gives TRBD1 as the D gene, but with no DNA this cannot be confirmed. This CDR3 contains 15 residues. Looked up from germline, CDR1 is DFQATT and CDR2 is SNEGSKA (reference sequence). This CDR3 is CSARDYQGHNQPQHF.

The genes are TRBV7-9 and TRBJ2-7; TCRdb's D call of TRBD1 is untestable without DNA. Germline CDR1 is SEHNR and CDR2 is FQNEAQ (reference sequence). The CDR3 consists of 15 residues. CDR3 protein: CASSFVGRHSYEQYF.

This chain joins TRBV25-1 and TRBJ2-4; TCRdb picks TRBD1, but there is no DNA to check that call. This CDR3 has 14 residues. Germline CDR1 MGHDK, CDR2 SYGVNS. The CDR3 sequence is CASSEWEGGDIQYF.

This chain connects TRBV5-6 to TRBJ2-6. CDR1 and CDR2 (germline): SGHDT, YYEEEE. This CDR3 region has 13 residues. The CDR3 region is CATFPSGANVLTF.

The chain is built from TRBV12-3 or TRBV12-4 and TRBJ2-1; without DNA, the TCRdb call of TRBD2 cannot be checked. This CDR3 comprises 14 residues. CDR3 sequence reads: CASSTGLAIIEQFF.

The CDR3 here is CASSFITSGSDNEQFF. The chain has TRBV28 and TRBJ2-1; lacking DNA, the TRBD2 call made by TCRdb goes unchecked. The CDR3 spans 16 residues. CDR1 MDHEN and CDR2 SYDVKM come from the germline V gene.

The chain is built from TRBV4-3 and TRBJ2-5; there is no DNA to check the TCRdb D call of TRBD1. The CDR3 contains 15 residues. CDR1 and CDR2 from the germline V gene are LGHNA and YSLEER. Here the CDR3 reads CASSLYPAGQETQYF.

V is TRBV29-1 and J is TRBJ2-7; TCRdb calls TRBD2, which cannot be checked without DNA. Germline CDR1 reads SQVTM; CDR2 reads ANQGSEA. This CDR3 has 13 amino acids. CDR3 in amino acids: CSVEAGLPYEQYF.